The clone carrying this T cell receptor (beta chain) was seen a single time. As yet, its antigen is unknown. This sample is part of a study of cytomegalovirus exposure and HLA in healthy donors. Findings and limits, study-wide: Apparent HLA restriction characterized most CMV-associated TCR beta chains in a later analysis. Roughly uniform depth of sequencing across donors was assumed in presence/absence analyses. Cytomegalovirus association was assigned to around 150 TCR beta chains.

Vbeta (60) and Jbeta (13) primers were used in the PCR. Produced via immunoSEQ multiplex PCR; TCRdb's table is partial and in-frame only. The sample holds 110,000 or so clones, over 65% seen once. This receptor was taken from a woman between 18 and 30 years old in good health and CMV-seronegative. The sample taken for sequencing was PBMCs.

The CDR3 DNA follows: TGTGCCAGCATCCCCGGAGTTTATAGCAATCAGCCCCAGCATTTT. It yields the protein CASIPGVYSNQPQHF. The gene calls are TRBV28 and TRBJ1-5; no clear D gene. Trimming took off 7 bases at V and 0 bases at J, with 13 bases between the two ends. The CDR3 length is 15 residues. In germline, CDR1 is MDHEN, CDR2 SYDVKM.